This T cell receptor beta chain was captured in a study of shared clonotypes between healthy human individuals. CDR3 size: 16 residues. From germline, CDR1 is SQVTM and CDR2 ANQGSEA. V was pared by 6 bases and J by 2 bases, with 19 bases between. Data came from immunoSEQ multiplex PCR; TCRdb stores just in-frame clones and leaves some out. Of over 2,000,000 clones listed, around 93% are singletons. Positively selected for CCR7, the CD45RO-negative cells used as naive CD8 cells excluded terminally differentiated effector memory CD45RA+ cells. What was sequenced was naive CD8+ T cells from PBMCs. This chain connects TRBV29-1 to TRBJ2-2; no clear D gene. The source of this sequence is a man younger than 35 in good health. Some clones in this sample may be carry-over from other donors' samples. This CDR3 is CSVLNTEVVNTGELFF. The CDR3 nucleotides are TGCAGCGTCCTCAATACGGAAGTGGTTAACACCGGGGAGCTGTTTTTT.